This T cell receptor (beta chain) was sequenced in a study of blood T cell repertoires in COVID-19. Study background: Specimens from acute and convalescent COVID-19 originated in the United States, Italy and Spain.

The V end was cut by 0 bases, the J end by 6 bases, with 12 bases between. Per the germline V gene, CDR1 is LGHDT and CDR2 is YNNKEL (reference sequence). CDR3 length equals 15 residues. Authors' processing steps: Researchers report that nucleated cell counts were estimated from reference gene primer amplification. The method was immunoSEQ multiplex PCR; TCRdb's version includes in-frame clones alone and lacks a portion of them. V, J and clone size were drawn from that table, and D and trimming were deduced from the DNA. This sample has 59,000 or so clones, with more than 75% found just once. Sequences were obtained from peripheral blood. This chain links TRBV3-1 (or the pseudogene TRBV3-2) with TRBJ2-1; D is possibly TRBD1 (7 bases). This sequence originates from a man aged 55 to 70 with acute or convalescent COVID-19. CDR3 residues: CASSQDRQGLNEQFF. CDR3 nucleotides: TGTGCCAGCAGCCAAGATCGACAGGGACTCAATGAGCAGTTCTTC.